These 11 T cell receptor beta chains were sequenced from one sample in a study of cytomegalovirus exposure and HLA in healthy donors. Primers: 60 Vbeta forward and 13 Jbeta reverse. Assay: immunoSEQ multiplex PCR; the TCRdb copy retains only in-frame clones and omits some. The sample includes 280,000 or so clones, approximately 90% of them seen just once. The sample was PBMCs. These receptors were obtained from a woman under 30 in good health and CMV-seronegative.

As regards this clone: The sample has other DNA sequences that encode this CDR3 too. Here the CDR3 reads CASSLFPPATANYGYTF. The CDR3, as DNA: TGTGCCAGCAGCTTGTTTCCCCCGGCGACAGCTAACTATGGCTACACCTTC. This chain links TRBV28 with TRBJ1-2; D is perhaps TRBD1 (5 bases). The CDR3 loop spans 17 amino acids. In germline, CDR1 is MDHEN, CDR2 SYDVKM. Trimming took off 6 bases at V and 0 bases at J, with 20 bases between the two ends.

A note on this clone: This CDR3 is also generated by other DNA sequences in the sample. The V call is TRBV19, the J call TRBJ1-1, with 8 bases that match TRBD1. Trimming took 3 bases from V and 3 from J; bases not matched to a gene: 6. Germline assignment: CDR1 LNHDA and CDR2 SQIVND (reference sequence). This CDR3 contains 15 residues. In nucleotides, the CDR3 is TGTGCCAGTAGTATTGGGACAGGAGGGGACACTGAAGCTTTCTTT. Amino acid sequence: CASSIGTGGDTEAFF.

The rearrangement joins TRBV2 to TRBJ1-6, with a possible D match to TRBD1 (6 bases). V was clipped by 3 bases and J by 8 bases, with 14 bases between them. The CDR3 is 15 amino acids. Looked up from germline, CDR1 is SNHLY and CDR2 is FYNNEI. CDR3 in amino acids: CASSDRGGGYSPLHF. CDR3 nucleotides: TGTGCCAGCAGTGATAGGGGAGGGGGGTATTCACCCCTCCACTTT.

The chain uses TRBV15 and TRBJ1-4; 10 nucleotides match TRBD1. Trimming took 0 bases from V and 7 from J; bases not matched to a gene: 2. The germline gives CDR1 LNHNV, CDR2 YYDKDF (reference sequence). The CDR3 spans 15 residues. This CDR3 reads CATSREGQGSEKLFF. CDR3 coding DNA: TGTGCCACCAGCAGAGAGGGACAGGGGAGTGAAAAACTGTTTTTT.

This sequence joins TRBV5-4 and TRBJ2-5; TRBD1 is a possible D gene (6 bases). The CDR3 loop spans 14 amino acids. CDR1 SGHNT and CDR2 YYREEE come from the germline V gene (reference sequence). V lost 9 bases and J 1 base, leaving 16 bases between the germline ends. CDR3 coding DNA: TGTGCCACCTCAATGGGACACCTCCAAGAGACCCAGTACTTC. This encodes CATSMGHLQETQYF.

The chain combines TRBV10-3 with TRBJ2-1; perhaps TRBD1 as D (6 bases). The CDR3 runs 14 residues. V was clipped by 6 bases and J by 3 bases, with 12 bases between them. Germline V CDR1 and CDR2: ENHRY, SYGVKD. The CDR3 nucleotides are TGTGCCATCAGGGAACGGGACAACTACAATGAGCAGTTCTTC. Translation gives CAIRERDNYNEQFF.

The chain recombines TRBV6-6 with TRBJ2-7; no reliable D call. Germline lookup yields CDR1 MNHNY and CDR2 SVGAGI (reference sequence). This CDR3 has 14 amino acids. Between the trimmed V and J ends, which lost 7 bases and 0 bases, there was a span of 13 bases. In DNA form, the CDR3 reads TGTGCCAGCACCCCCGGTAGTAGCTCCTACGAGCAGTACTTC. Translation gives CASTPGSSSYEQYF.

V gene TRBV7-8 combines with J gene TRBJ1-1, with D possibly matching TRBD1 (6 bases). The CDR3 extends over 14 amino acids. Germline CDR1 is SGHVS and CDR2 is FQNEAQ. The germline V and J ends were trimmed by 4 bases and 1 base, with 10 bases remaining between them. The CDR3: CASSWGHSNTEAFF. CDR3 nucleotide sequence: TGTGCCAGCAGCTGGGGACACTCGAACACTGAAGCTTTCTTT.

This chain links TRBV5-1 with TRBJ1-1, with a weak D call TRBD1 (5 bases). The CDR3 totals 13 residues. Germline V lookup: CDR1 SGHRS, CDR2 YFSETQ. Between the trimmed V and J ends, which lost 5 bases and 3 bases, there was a span of 11 bases. CDR3 loop: CASRVGADTEAFF. The DNA for the CDR3 is TGCGCCAGCAGGGTTGGGGCGGACACTGAAGCTTTCTTT. Filled out from reference TRBV5-1 and TRBJ1-1, the complete variable domain reads KAGVTQTPRYLIKTRGQQVTLSCSPISGHRSVSWYQQTPGQGLQFLFEYFSETQRNKGNFPGRFSGRQFSNSRSEMNVSTLELGDSALYLCASRVGADTEAFFGQGTRLTVV.

The J gene is TRBJ2-7, the V gene TRBV5-6; 7 bases align to TRBD1. V trimming: 5 bases; J trimming: 3 bases; junction bases outside the gene matches: 8. This CDR3 is built from 14 residues. Per germline, CDR1 SGHDT and CDR2 YYEEEE. The CDR3 coding sequence is TGTGCCAGCAGTCTCGGGACAGAAGACTACGAGCAGTACTTC. Amino acids: CASSLGTEDYEQYF. The whole variable domain, filled in from reference TRBV5-6 and TRBJ2-7, reads DAGVTQSPTHLIKTRGQQVTLRCSPKSGHDTVSWYQQALGQGPQFIFQYYEEEERQRGNFPDRFSGHQFPNYSSELNVNALLLGDSALYLCASSLGTEDYEQYFGPGTRLTVT.

The chain uses TRBV6-1 and TRBJ1-5; 8 positions match TRBD1. The CDR3 sequence is 16 residues long. Trimming took 1 base from V and 8 from J; bases not matched to a gene: 10. In germline, CDR1 is MNHNS, CDR2 SASEGT. The CDR3 DNA reads as TGTGCCAGCAGTGAAGAGTATGGACAGGGTGCGAAGCCCCAGCATTTT. Its protein product is CASSEEYGQGAKPQHF.